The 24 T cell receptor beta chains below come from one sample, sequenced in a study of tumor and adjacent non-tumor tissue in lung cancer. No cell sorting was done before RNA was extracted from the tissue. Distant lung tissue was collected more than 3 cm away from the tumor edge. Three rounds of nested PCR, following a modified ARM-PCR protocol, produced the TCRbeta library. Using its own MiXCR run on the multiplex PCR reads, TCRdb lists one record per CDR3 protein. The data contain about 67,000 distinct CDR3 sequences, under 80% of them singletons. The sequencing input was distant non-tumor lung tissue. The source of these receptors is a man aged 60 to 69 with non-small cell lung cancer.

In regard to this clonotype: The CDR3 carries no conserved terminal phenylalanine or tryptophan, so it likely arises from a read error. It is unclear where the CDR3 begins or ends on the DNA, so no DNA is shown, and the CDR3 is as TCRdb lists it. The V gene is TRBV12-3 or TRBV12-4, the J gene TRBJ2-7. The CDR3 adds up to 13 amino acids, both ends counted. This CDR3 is CASSDEYDYGQYI.

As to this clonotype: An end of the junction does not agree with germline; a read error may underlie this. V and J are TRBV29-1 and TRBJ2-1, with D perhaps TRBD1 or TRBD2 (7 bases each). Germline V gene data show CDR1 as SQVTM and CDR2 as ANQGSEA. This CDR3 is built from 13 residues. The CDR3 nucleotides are TGCGGCGCTGGAACAGGGGACTACAATGGGCAGTTTTTC. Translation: CGAGTGDYNGQFF.

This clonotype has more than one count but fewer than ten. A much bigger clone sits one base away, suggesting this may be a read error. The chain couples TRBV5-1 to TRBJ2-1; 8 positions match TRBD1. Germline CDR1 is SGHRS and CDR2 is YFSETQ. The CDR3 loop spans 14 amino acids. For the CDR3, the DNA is TGCGTCAGCAGCCTAGGACAGGGTAGTAATGAGCAGTTCTTC. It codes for CVSSLGQGSNEQFF.

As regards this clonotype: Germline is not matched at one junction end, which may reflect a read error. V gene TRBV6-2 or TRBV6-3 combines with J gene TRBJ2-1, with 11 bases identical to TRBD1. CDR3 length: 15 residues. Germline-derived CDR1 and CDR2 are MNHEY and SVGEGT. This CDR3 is CPSGAAGQGVDEQFF. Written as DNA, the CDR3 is TGTCCCAGTGGGGCAGCGGGACAGGGGGTCGATGAGCAGTTCTTC.

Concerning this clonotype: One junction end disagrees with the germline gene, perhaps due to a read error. The CDR3 bases are TGTGTCAACACCGGCGGGATCTACGAACAGTACTTC. Translated: CVNTGGIYEQYF. The chain couples TRBV5-6 to TRBJ2-7; possibly TRBD2 for D (6 bases). The CDR3 totals 12 residues. Germline assignment: CDR1 SGHDT and CDR2 YYEEEE.

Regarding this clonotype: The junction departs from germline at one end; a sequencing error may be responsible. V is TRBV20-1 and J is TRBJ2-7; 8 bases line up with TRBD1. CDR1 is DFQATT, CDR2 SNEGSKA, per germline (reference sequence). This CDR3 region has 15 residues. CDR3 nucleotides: TGCAGTGCTATTAACAGGGGGGTATCGGGAGACGAGCAGTATTTC. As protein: CSAINRGVSGDEQYF.

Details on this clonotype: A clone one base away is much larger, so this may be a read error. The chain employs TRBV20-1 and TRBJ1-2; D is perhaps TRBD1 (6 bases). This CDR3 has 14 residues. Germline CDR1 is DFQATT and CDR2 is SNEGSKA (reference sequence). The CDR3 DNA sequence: TGCAATGCTAGAGAAGGGGGTGAAAACTATGGCTACACCTTC. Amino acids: CNAREGGENYGYTF.

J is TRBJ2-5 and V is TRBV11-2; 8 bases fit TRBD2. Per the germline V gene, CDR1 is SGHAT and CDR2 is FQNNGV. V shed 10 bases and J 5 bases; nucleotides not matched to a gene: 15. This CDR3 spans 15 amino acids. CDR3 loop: CATSLAGGRMETQYF. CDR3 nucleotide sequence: TGTGCCACCAGTTTGGCGGGGGGCCGGATGGAGACCCAGTACTTC.

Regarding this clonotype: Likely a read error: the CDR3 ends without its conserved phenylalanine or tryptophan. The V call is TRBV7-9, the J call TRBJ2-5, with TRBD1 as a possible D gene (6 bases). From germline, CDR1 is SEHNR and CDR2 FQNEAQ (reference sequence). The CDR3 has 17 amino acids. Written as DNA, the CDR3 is TGTGCCATCAGCTTAAGGGGCAAGGGGGACGGGAAAGAGACCCAGTACTCC. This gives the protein CAISLRGKGDGKETQYS.

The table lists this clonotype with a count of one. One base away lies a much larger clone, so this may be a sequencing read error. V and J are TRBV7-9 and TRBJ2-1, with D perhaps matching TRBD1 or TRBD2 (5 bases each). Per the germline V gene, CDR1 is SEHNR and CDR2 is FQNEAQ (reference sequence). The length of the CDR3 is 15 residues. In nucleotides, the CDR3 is TGTGCCGGCAGCTTCGACCGGGACCCCCACAATGAGCAGTTCTTC. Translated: CAGSFDRDPHNEQFF.

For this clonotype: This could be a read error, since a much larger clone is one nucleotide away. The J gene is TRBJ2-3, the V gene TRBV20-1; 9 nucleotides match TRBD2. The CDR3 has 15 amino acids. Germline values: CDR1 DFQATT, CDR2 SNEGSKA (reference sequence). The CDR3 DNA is TGCAGTGCTAGGAGCGTGCGGGAGGGCACAGATACGCTGTATTTT. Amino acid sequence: CSARSVREGTDTLYF.

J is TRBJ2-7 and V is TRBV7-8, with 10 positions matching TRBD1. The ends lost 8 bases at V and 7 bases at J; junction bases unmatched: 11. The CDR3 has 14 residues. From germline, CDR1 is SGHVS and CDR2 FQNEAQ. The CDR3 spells CASGSWRTGGEQYF. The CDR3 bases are TGTGCCAGCGGCTCTTGGAGGACAGGGGGGGAGCAGTACTTC. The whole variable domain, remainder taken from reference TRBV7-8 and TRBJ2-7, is GAGVSQSPRYKVAKRGQDVALRCDPISGHVSLFWYQQALGQGPEFLTYFQNEAQLDKSGLPSDRFFAERPEGSVSTLKIQRTQQEDSAVYLCASGSWRTGGEQYFGPGTRLTVT.

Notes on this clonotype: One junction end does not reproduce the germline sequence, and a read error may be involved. CDR3 residues: CATSEDGTGGKDTQYF. The CDR3, as DNA: TGTGCCACCAGTGAGGACGGGACAGGGGGCAAAGATACGCAGTATTTC. This chain uses TRBV10-3 with TRBJ2-3; TRBD1 matches at 12 bases. The length of the CDR3 is 16 residues. Germline lookup yields CDR1 ENHRY and CDR2 SYGVKD.

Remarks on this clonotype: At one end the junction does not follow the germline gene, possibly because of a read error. Written as DNA, the CDR3 is TGCAGCGTCAGAGAGCGGGTTGCAGATATGCAGTATTTC. The encoded protein is CSVRERVADMQYF. The chain uses TRBV29-1 and TRBJ2-3, with TRBD2 as a possible D gene (6 bases). The length of the CDR3 is 13 residues. The germline V gene has CDR1 SQVTM and CDR2 ANQGSEA.

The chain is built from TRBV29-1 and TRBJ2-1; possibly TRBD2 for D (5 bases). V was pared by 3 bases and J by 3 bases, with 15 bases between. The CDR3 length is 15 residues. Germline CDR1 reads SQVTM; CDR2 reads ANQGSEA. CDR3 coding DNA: TGCAGCGTTGATTTAGCTAGCTGTGTCTACAATGAGCAGTTCTTC. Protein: CSVDLASCVYNEQFF.

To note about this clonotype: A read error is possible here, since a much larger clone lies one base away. The CDR3 loop reads CVSSSSGTGGVEAFF. DNA for the CDR3: TGTGTCAGCAGCTCCTCCGGGACAGGGGGCGTTGAAGCTTTCTTT. The chain recombines TRBV5-6 with TRBJ1-1; 12 bases line up with TRBD1. Germline-derived CDR1 and CDR2 are SGHDT and YYEEEE. This CDR3 has 15 amino acids.

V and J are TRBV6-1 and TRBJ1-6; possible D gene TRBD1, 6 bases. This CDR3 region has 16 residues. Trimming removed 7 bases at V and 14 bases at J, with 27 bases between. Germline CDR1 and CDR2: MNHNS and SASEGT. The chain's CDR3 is CASTENPGTRGITLHF. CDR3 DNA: TGTGCCAGCACTGAGAATCCCGGGACAAGGGGGATCACCCTCCACTTT.

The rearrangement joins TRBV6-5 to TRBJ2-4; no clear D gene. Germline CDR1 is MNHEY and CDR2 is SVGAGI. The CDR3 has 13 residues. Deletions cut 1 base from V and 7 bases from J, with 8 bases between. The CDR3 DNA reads TGTGCCAGCAGTTACTTAGCCAGTAACATTCAGTACTTC. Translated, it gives CASSYLASNIQYF.

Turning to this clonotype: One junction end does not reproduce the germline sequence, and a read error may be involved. The CDR3 bases are TGTGCCAGCAGGCAGACGGGACAGGGGACCATCTCTGGGGCCAACATCCTGACATTC. Translating gives CASRQTGQGTISGANILTF. The V call is TRBV12-3 or TRBV12-4, the J call TRBJ2-6; 10 nucleotides match TRBD1. The CDR3 runs to 19 residues.

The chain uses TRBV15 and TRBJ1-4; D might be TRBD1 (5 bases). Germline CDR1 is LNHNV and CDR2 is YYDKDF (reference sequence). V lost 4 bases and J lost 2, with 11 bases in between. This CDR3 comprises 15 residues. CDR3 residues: CATSKEGRTNEKLFF. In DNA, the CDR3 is TGTGCCACCAGCAAGGAGGGGCGGACTAATGAAAAACTGTTTTTT. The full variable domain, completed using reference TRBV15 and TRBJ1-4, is DAMVIQNPRYQVTQFGKPVTLSCSQTLNHNVMYWYQQKSSQAPKLLFHYYDKDFNNEADTPDNFQSRRPNTSFCFLDIRSPGLGDTAMYLCATSKEGRTNEKLFFGSGTQLSVL.

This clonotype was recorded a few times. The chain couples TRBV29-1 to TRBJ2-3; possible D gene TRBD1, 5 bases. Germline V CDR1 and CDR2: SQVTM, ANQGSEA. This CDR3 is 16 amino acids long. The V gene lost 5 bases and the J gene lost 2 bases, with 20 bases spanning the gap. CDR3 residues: CSVTPIDSTNTDTQYF. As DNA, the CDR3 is TGCAGCGTTACCCCAATCGACAGTACTAACACAGATACGCAGTATTTT.

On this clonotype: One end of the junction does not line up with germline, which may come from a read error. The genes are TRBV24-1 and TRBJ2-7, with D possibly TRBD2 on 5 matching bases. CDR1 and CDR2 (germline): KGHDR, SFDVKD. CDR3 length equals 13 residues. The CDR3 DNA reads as TGTGCCACCAGTGTAGCGCAGGATTACGAGCAGTATTTC. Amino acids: CATSVAQDYEQYF.

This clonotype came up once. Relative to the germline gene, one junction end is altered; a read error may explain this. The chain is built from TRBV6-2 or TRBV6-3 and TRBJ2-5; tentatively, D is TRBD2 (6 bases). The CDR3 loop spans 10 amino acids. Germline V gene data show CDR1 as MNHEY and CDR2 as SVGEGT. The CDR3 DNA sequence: TGTACCTGCAGGAGGGAGACCCAGTATTTC. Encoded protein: CTCRRETQYF.

CDR3 amino acids: CASSSHSGQEAYEQYF. The DNA of the CDR3 is TGTGCCAGCAGCTCCCACTCGGGACAGGAGGCTTACGAGCAGTACTTC. This chain connects TRBV13 to TRBJ2-7; 8 bases match TRBD1. CDR3 length equals 16 residues. Trimming removed 4 bases from V and 4 bases from J; junction bases left unmatched: 12. Germline assignment: CDR1 PRHDT and CDR2 FYEKMQ (reference sequence).